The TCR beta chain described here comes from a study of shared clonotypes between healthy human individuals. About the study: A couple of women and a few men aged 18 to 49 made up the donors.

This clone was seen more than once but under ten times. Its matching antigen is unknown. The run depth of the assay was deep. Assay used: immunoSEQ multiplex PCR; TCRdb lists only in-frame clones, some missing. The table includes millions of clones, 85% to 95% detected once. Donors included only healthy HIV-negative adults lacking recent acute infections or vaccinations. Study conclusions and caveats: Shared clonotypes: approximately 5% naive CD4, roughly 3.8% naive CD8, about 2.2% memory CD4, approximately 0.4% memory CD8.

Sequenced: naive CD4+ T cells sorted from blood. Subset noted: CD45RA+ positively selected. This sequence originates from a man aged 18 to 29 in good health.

CDR3 amino acids: CASSRVAGNTEAFF. The CDR3 nucleotides are TGTGCCAGCAGCCGAGTTGCGGGGAACACTGAAGCTTTCTTT. The chain links TRBV7-9 to TRBJ1-1; D not certain. V was pared by 5 bases and J by 1 base, with 11 bases between. This CDR3 is 14 amino acids long. Germline V gene sequence: CDR1 SEHNR, CDR2 FQNEAQ (reference sequence).